These 13 T cell receptor beta chains originate from one sample sequenced in a study of technical replicates of blood from a handful of donors. The protocol was immunoSEQ multiplex PCR, while the TCRdb copy is restricted to in-frame clones and leaves out a portion. The sample has roughly 73,000 clones, 90% to 95% seen once. The sample was T cells isolated from PBMCs. The receptor source for this set is a human donor in good health.

The chain couples TRBV7-9 to TRBJ2-2, with D maybe TRBD1 (5 bases). The CDR3 extends over 14 amino acids. Trimming left V 2 bases short and J 6 bases short, with 10 bases between. Germline V lookup: CDR1 SEHNR, CDR2 FQNEAQ (reference sequence). The CDR3 spells CASSLFQGAGELFF. CDR3 bases: TGTGCCAGCAGCTTATTCCAGGGCGCCGGGGAGCTGTTTTTT.

The rearrangement joins TRBV4-1 to TRBJ2-7; D perhaps matches TRBD2 (5 bases). CDR1 is MGHRA, CDR2 YSYEKL, per germline. The CDR3 is made up of 15 amino acids. Trimming cost V 4 bases and J 2 bases, with 15 bases left between them. The DNA of the CDR3 is TGCGCCAGCAGCCCCCGGCCAGCGGAAGCCTACGAGCAGTACTTC. Encoded protein: CASSPRPAEAYEQYF.

This chain joins TRBV2 and TRBJ2-1, with 9 bases aligning to TRBD2. V lost 8 bases, J lost 4 bases, and 3 bases stayed unmatched. This CDR3 region has 13 residues. Germline CDR1 SNHLY, CDR2 FYNNEI. Here the CDR3 reads CASGAGGYNEQFF. The DNA of the CDR3 is TGTGCCAGCGGAGCGGGGGGTTACAATGAGCAGTTCTTC. The entire variable domain, with the rest obtained from reference TRBV2 and TRBJ2-1, is as follows: EPEVTQTPSHQVTQMGQEVILRCVPISNHLYFYWYRQILGQKVEFLVSFYNNEISEKSEIFDDQFSVERPDGSNFTLKIRSTKLEDSAMYFCASGAGGYNEQFFGPGTRLTVL.

V usage is TRBV28 and J usage is TRBJ1-1; 7 bases align to TRBD1. Unmatched junction bases numbered 5, after V lost 3 bases and J lost 10 bases. Per germline, CDR1 MDHEN and CDR2 SYDVKM. The CDR3 sequence is 12 residues long. The CDR3 DNA reads as TGTGCCAGCAGTTTTAGGGGGCGCAGAGCTTTCTTT. Its translation: CASSFRGRRAFF. Together with reference TRBV28 and TRBJ1-1, the CDR3 gives the full variable domain: DVKVTQSSRYLVKRTGEKVFLECVQDMDHENMFWYRQDPGLGLRLIYFSYDVKMKEKGDIPEGYSVSREKKERFSLILESASTNQTSMYLCASSFRGRRAFFGQGTRLTVV.

This rearrangement joins TRBV7-2 to TRBJ1-2; TRBD1 is a possible D gene (5 bases). Germline CDR1 SGHTA, CDR2 FQGNSA. The V and J ends lost 1 base and 0 bases respectively, with 6 bases between them. The CDR3 has 14 amino acids. The CDR3 DNA reads TGTGCCAGCAGCTTAGAGACAGCTAACTATGGCTACACCTTC. This translates into CASSLETANYGYTF.

The chain has TRBV5-1 and TRBJ1-1, with a possible D match to TRBD1 (5 bases). CDR3 length: 13 amino acids. The V and J ends lost 0 bases and 8 bases respectively, with 11 bases between them. Germline CDR1 is SGHRS and CDR2 is YFSETQ. CDR3 protein: CASSLEQADEAFF. The CDR3 coding sequence is TGCGCCAGCAGCTTGGAACAGGCAGACGAAGCTTTCTTT.

In this sample, this clone turned up once. J is TRBJ2-7 and V is TRBV14; unclear D gene. This CDR3 is 13 amino acids long. The germline V and J ends were trimmed by 3 bases and 6 bases, with 12 bases remaining between them. Germline CDR1 is SGHDN and CDR2 is FVKESK. The CDR3 coding sequence is TGTGCCAGCAGCCACCTTGGTTCGGGCGAGCAGTACTTC. This translates into CASSHLGSGEQYF.

The chain links TRBV2 to TRBJ2-7, with unresolved D. Germline V gene data show CDR1 as SNHLY and CDR2 as FYNNEI. Trimming shortened V by 4 bases and J by 2 bases, and 18 bases separated the two germline ends. This CDR3 has 16 amino acids. The CDR3 reads CASSVLEQIDAYEQYF. The CDR3 coding sequence is TGTGCCAGCAGTGTTTTGGAACAGATCGACGCCTACGAGCAGTACTTC. Full variable domain (rest looked up from reference TRBV2 and TRBJ2-7): EPEVTQTPSHQVTQMGQEVILRCVPISNHLYFYWYRQILGQKVEFLVSFYNNEISEKSEIFDDQFSVERPDGSNFTLKIRSTKLEDSAMYFCASSVLEQIDAYEQYFGPGTRLTVT.

The gene calls are TRBV14 and TRBJ2-7; TRBD2 matches 9 bases. Germline V CDR1 and CDR2: SGHDN, FVKESK. Germline trimming cut 1 base from V and 3 bases from J; bases unmatched to any gene: 1. CDR3 length: 14 residues. The CDR3, as DNA: TGTGCCAGCAGCCAAGGGACTAGCGTCTACGAGCAGTACTTC. This codes for CASSQGTSVYEQYF.

The V and J genes are TRBV7-8 and TRBJ2-2, with 13 bases matching TRBD2. Germline V gene lookup returns CDR1 SGHVS and CDR2 FQNEAQ. The CDR3 length is 17 residues. The J segment lost 4 bases and the V segment lost 5 bases, leaving 7 bases of the junction unmatched. DNA for the CDR3: TGTGCCAGCAGCACCGGACTAGCGGGAGTTCCCACCGGGGAGCTGTTTTTT. Amino acid sequence: CASSTGLAGVPTGELFF.

The chain has TRBV7-9 and TRBJ1-5, with D maybe TRBD1 (5 bases). Trimming took off 4 bases at V and 0 bases at J, with 7 bases between the two ends. This CDR3 comprises 14 residues. The V gene's germline CDR1 is SEHNR and CDR2 FQNEAQ (reference sequence). This CDR3 reads CASSSDISNQPQHF. CDR3 DNA: TGTGCCAGCAGCTCGGACATTAGCAATCAGCCCCAGCATTTT.

This chain connects TRBV14 to TRBJ1-1; D is undetermined. The CDR3 covers 15 residues. CDR1 SGHDN and CDR2 FVKESK come from the germline V gene. V was pared by 2 bases and J by 1 base, with 11 bases between. The CDR3 is CASSQPPTGNTEAFF. The CDR3 bases are TGTGCCAGCAGCCAACCGCCGACGGGGAACACTGAAGCTTTCTTT.

The chain carries TRBV5-1 and TRBJ2-7, with D maybe TRBD1 (6 bases). The CDR3 runs 13 residues. In germline, CDR1 is SGHRS, CDR2 YFSETQ. V gave up 0 bases and J gave up 4 bases, with 8 bases separating them. The CDR3 reads CASSLDREYEQYF. The DNA for the CDR3 is TGCGCCAGCAGCTTGGACAGGGAATACGAGCAGTACTTC.